This T cell receptor beta chain appears in the sequencing data of a study of T cell repertoires in ileal Crohn's disease. The wider study: Surgery for a complication: stricturing in around 60%, penetrating in approximately 40%.

Looked up from germline, CDR1 is MNHEY and CDR2 is SMNVEV (reference sequence). V dropped 6 bases and J dropped 5; count of bases not matched to a gene: 5. CDR3 length equals 13 residues. Time point denoted: neoterminal ileum biopsy at postoperative endoscopy, about 6 months after surgery. General study findings and limits: Sorted CD8 T cells held more high-frequency clones than CD4.

Sequenced by immunoSEQ multiplex PCR; TCRdb stores in-frame clones only, minus some. The sample shows about 12,000 clones, approximately 78% of them seen only once. For this clone: Antigen unknown.

The chain links TRBV27 to TRBJ1-1; the match to TRBD1 covers 8 bases. The TCR sequence derives from an adult with Crohn's disease. The sequenced material came from ileal tissue. The DNA of the CDR3 is TGTGCCAGCAGCCCGACAGGGGTGACTGAAGCTTTCTTT. This gives the protein CASSPTGVTEAFF.